The entry below describes one TCR beta chain. Antigen unknown. This specimen belongs to a study of immune cell composition in non-small cell lung cancer. Study observations and caveats: Smoking pack-years did not significantly correlate with tumour TCR-beta clonality. Tumour-associated clones >0.5% occurred in under 40% of adenocarcinomas, roughly four fifths of squamous. Dominant in vivo tumour-associated clones were not shown to share tumour-reactive sequences.

Normal lung was taken at the farthest possible site, at least 3 cm from tumour. Assay used: immunoSEQ multiplex PCR; TCRdb lists only in-frame clones, some missing. The sample records under 6,500 clones, about two thirds being singletons. V lost 4 bases and J 5 bases, leaving 14 bases between the germline ends. CDR3 length equals 14 residues. The germline V gene encodes CDR1 SGHRS and CDR2 YFSETQ. Sequenced sample: non-adjacent lung tissue. This sequence originates from a human donor with non-small cell lung cancer. This rearrangement joins TRBV5-1 to TRBJ2-3; D may be TRBD1 (6 bases). In nucleotides, the CDR3 is TGCGCCAGCAGCGTTGAGTCCAGGGGAGATACGCAGTATTTT. Amino acid sequence: CASSVESRGDTQYF.